Sequencing of this TCR beta chain was carried out in a study of T cell responses to AZD1222 COVID-19 vaccine (dated by TCRdb to the early 2020s). Concerning the study at large: Because spike-specific TCR depth and breadth did not differ between the two schedules, AZD1222 recipients who got a second dose at roughly 4 weeks were pooled with those who got a second dose at roughly 12 weeks. TCR sequencing covered 233 trial participants: about 210 given two doses of AZD1222 and some 25 given two doses of MenACWY control vaccine. Trial participants were enrolled into age subgroups of 18-55, 56-69 and 70-plus years, which contained around 140, 26 and 57 TCR-sequenced participants, respectively. What the study reported, not specific to this receptor: Spike-specific TCR breadth and depth rose significantly after two AZD1222 doses compared with day 0 and with MenACWY recipients. The vaccine-associated CD4 TCRs covered the entire spike protein, and the dominant responses fell in regions 160-218 and 743-854. Participants were mostly white British and included more females than males, and it was suggested by the authors that clonal diversity may have been underestimated. Only five to seven AZD1222 recipients were SARS-CoV-2 seropositive at baseline, limiting conclusions about previously exposed vaccinees. Reportedly, close to half of the unique spike-specific TCRs recognized epitopes lying outside the regions that are mutated in the B.1.351 and B.1.1.7 variants. The 56-69-year group was small, and its depth increase did not reach significance, likely because of low power. Because no day 14 peak-response samples were available, the repertoires could be characterized only after the peak T cell response.

The CDR3 regions of human TCRbeta chains were subjected to immunosequencing. Per the original workflow: Repertoire TCRs were matched against a reference library of SARS-CoV-2-specific TCRs generated with the MIRA antigen-specificity platform. Breadth meant the fraction of unique TCRs that were SARS-CoV-2-associated, whereas depth meant the fraction of total T cells that were SARS-CoV-2-associated. Using the MIRA data, each spike-specific TCR was mapped to the spike region that the TCR reacts to and placed in a CD4 or CD8 class. Log10-transformed breadth and depth values were compared by one-way ANOVA with Sidak's multiple comparisons tests. Drawn from immuneACCESS, this table holds only the in-frame rearrangements with V and J called that TCRdb kept. Clones are partly lost; checked studies trace under half to an unresolved V gene and leave the rest unexplained. The V and J calls and the clone size are those of that table, but D and trimming were determined from the DNA. The sample includes tens of thousands of clones, with 65% to 90% observed a single time. The top ten hold about 9.4% of the sample.

The intended sense of this specimen's time point label: baseline before first vaccination. The vaccinee samples were drawn from two UK trials, COV001 and COV002, one of which was a single-blind randomized controlled phase 2/3 trial testing AZD1222 (ChAdOx1 nCoV-19) in healthy adults. Trial participant PBMC samples were collected at day 0 and day 28 after the second dose for TCRbeta chain sequencing. A remark on this clone: The antigen it binds to is not known. No base qualities exist here, and no much larger clone lies one base off it.

Spanning cysteine to phenylalanine, the CDR3 consists of 14 amino acids. Only the CDR3 portion is preserved as DNA: 42 bases, with reading frame beginning at the first base. Trimming accounts for 1 base at V and 5 bases at J, while the number of junction bases matched to no gene is 3. Via the germline V gene (reference sequence), CDR1 is GTSNPN and CDR2 SVGIG. The receptor comes from an adult in good health. The rearrangement combines TRBV30 with TRBJ1-4; 8 middle bases align to TRBD1. The specimen was peripheral blood, collected on day 0 of AZD1222 vaccination. In nucleotide form, the sequence is TGTGCCTGGAGTGGGACAGGGTTAAATGAAAAACTGTTTTTT. This encodes CAWSGTGLNEKLFF.